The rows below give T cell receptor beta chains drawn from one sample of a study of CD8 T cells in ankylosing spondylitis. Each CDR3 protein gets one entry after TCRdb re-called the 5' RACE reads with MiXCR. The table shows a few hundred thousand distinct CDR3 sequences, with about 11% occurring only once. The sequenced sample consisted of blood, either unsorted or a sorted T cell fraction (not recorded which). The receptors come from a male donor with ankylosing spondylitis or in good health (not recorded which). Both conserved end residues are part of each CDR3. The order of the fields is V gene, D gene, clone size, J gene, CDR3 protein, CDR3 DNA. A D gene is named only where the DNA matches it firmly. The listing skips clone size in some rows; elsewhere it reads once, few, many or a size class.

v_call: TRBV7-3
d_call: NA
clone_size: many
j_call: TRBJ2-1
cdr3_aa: CASSFYTAGQFF
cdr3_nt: TGTGCCAGCAGCTTTTACACCGCTGGGCAGTTCTTC

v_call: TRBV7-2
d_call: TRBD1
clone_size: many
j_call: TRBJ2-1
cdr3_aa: CASSPGQSPNEQFF
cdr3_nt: TGTGCCAGCAGCCCGGGACAGAGTCCCAATGAGCAGTTCTTC

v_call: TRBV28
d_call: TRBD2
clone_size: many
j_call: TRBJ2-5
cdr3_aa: CASSSGGGEKTQYF
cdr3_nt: TGTGCCAGCAGTTCGGGAGGAGGTGAAAAGACCCAGTACTTC

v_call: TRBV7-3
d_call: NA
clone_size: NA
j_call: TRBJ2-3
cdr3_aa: CASSSIFPDTQYF
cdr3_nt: TGTGCCAGCAGCTCAATCTTTCCGGATACGCAGTATTTT

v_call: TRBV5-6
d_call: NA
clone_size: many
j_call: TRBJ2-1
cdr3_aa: CASSLHGGVDHNEQFF
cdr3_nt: TGTGCCAGCAGCTTGCATGGCGGAGTCGACCACAATGAGCAGTTCTTC

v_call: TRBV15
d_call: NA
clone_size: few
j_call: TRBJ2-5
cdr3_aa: CATSRGRQSQETQYF
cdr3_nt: TGTGCCACCAGCAGAGGGCGGCAGTCCCAAGAGACCCAGTACTTC

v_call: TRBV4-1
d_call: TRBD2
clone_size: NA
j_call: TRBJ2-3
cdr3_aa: CASRQAGSTDTQYF
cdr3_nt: TGCGCCAGCAGGCAAGCGGGAAGCACAGATACGCAGTATTTT

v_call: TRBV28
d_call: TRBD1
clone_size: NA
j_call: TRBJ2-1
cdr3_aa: CASSFLGTGANNEQFF
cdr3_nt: TGTGCCAGCAGTTTCTTAGGGACAGGGGCGAACAATGAGCAGTTCTTC

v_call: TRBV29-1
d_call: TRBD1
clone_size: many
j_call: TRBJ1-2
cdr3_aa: CSVRSDRAYYGYTF
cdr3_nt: TGCAGCGTTAGGTCGGACAGGGCCTACTATGGCTACACCTTC

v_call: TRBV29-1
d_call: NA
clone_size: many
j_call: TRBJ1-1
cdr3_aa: CSVVGRWGTEAFF
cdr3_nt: TGCAGCGTTGTGGGGCGTTGGGGGACTGAAGCTTTCTTT

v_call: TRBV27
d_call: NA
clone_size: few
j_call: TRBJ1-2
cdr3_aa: CASSSSRLDGYTF
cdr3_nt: TGTGCCAGCAGTTCCTCCCGGCTAGATGGCTACACCTTC

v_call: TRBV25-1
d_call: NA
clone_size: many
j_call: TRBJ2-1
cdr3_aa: CASREGGTYNEQFF
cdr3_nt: TGTGCCAGCAGAGAGGGGGGAACGTACAATGAGCAGTTCTTC

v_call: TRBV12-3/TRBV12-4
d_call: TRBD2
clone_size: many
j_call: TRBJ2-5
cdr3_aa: CASSVVRGGQTQYF
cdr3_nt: TGTGCCAGCAGTGTAGTCCGGGGGGGCCAGACCCAGTACTTC

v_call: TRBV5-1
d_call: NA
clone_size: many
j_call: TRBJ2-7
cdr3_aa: CASSLGQGGSEQYF
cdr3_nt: TGCGCCAGCAGCTTGGGACAGGGAGGGTCCGAGCAGTACTTC

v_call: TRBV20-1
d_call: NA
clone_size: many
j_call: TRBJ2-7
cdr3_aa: CSADSRHPSYEQYF
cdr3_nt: TGCAGTGCCGATAGCCGACATCCGTCCTACGAGCAGTACTTC

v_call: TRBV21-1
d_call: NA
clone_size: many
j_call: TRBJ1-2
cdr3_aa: CASSRKQPGARHGYTF
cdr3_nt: TGTGCCAGCAGCCGAAAACAGCCGGGGGCGCGTCATGGCTACACCTTC

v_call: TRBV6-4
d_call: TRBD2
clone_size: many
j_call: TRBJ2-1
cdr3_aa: CASSERTSGLHEQFF
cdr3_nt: TGTGCCAGCAGTGAAAGGACTAGCGGGCTTCATGAGCAGTTCTTC

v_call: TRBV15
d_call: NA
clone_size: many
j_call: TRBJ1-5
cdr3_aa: CATSRDAVSNQPQHF
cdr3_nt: TGTGCCACCAGCAGAGATGCGGTTAGCAATCAGCCCCAGCATTTT

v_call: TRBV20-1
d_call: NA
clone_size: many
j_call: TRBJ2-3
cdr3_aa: CSASASTPSTDTQYF
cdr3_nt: TGCAGTGCTAGTGCCTCAACCCCTAGCACAGATACGCAGTATTTT

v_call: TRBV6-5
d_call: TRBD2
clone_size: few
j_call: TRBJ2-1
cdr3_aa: CASSWAPGLAGGNEQFF
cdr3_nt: TGTGCCAGCAGTTGGGCCCCGGGACTAGCGGGGGGGAATGAGCAGTTCTTC

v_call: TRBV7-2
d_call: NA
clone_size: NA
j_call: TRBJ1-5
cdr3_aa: CASSQRTATLWGQPQHF
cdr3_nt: TGTGCCAGCAGCCAACGGACAGCTACTCTTTGGGGTCAGCCCCAGCATTTT

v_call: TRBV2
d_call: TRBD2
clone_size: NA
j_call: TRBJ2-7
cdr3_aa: CASSEATSGALLQYF
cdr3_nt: TGTGCCAGCAGTGAAGCCACTAGCGGGGCTTTATTGCAGTACTTC

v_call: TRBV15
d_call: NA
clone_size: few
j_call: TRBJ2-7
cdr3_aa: CATSDGSDEQYF
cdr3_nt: TGTGCCACCAGCGACGGTTCGGACGAGCAGTACTTC

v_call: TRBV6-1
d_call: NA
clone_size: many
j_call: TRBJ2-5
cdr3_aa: CASRPGLSQETQYF
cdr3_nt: TGTGCCAGCAGGCCGGGACTTTCCCAAGAGACCCAGTACTTC

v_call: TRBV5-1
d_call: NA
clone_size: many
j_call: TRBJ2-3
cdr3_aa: CASSSDSTDTQYF
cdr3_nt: TGCGCCAGCAGCTCGGACAGCACAGATACGCAGTATTTT

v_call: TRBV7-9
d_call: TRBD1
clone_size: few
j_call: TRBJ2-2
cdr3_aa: CASSWTGDTGELFF
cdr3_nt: TGTGCCAGCAGCTGGACAGGGGACACCGGGGAGCTGTTTTTT

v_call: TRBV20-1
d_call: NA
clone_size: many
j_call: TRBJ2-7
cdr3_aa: CSAGNPTYEQYF
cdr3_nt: TGCAGTGCTGGAAATCCGACCTACGAGCAGTACTTC

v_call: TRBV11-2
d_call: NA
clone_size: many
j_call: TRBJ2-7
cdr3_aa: CASSFEGRWYF
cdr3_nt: TGTGCCAGCAGCTTTGAGGGGCGTTGGTACTTC

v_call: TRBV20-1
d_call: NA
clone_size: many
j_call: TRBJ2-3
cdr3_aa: CSAPGTTSTDTQYF
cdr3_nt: TGCAGTGCCCCGGGGACAACTAGCACAGATACGCAGTATTTT

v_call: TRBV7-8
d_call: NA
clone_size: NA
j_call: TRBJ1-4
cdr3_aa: CASSGGSGRTNEKLFF
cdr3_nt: TGTGCCAGCAGCGGAGGGAGCGGACGGACTAATGAAAAACTGTTTTTT

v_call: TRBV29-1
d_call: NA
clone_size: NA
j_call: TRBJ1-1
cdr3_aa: CSGGQGEGQNTEAFF
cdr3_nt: TGCAGCGGCGGACAAGGGGAGGGTCAGAACACTGAAGCTTTCTTT

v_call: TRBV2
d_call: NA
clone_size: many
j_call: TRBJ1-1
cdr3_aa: CASSEAGGFAEAFF
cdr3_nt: TGTGCCAGCAGTGAAGCAGGGGGTTTCGCTGAAGCTTTCTTT

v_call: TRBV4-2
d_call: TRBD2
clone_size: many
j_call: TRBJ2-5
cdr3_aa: CASSQYRLAGEETQYF
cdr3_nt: TGTGCCAGCAGCCAATATCGACTAGCGGGAGAAGAGACCCAGTACTTC

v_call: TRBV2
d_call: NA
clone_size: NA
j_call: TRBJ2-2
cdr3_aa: CASRQVGELFF
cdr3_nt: TGTGCCAGCAGACAGGTCGGGGAGCTGTTTTTT

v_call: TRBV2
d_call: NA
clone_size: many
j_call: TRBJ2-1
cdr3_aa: CASRSRNEQFF
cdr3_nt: TGTGCCAGCAGGTCGAGGAATGAGCAGTTCTTC

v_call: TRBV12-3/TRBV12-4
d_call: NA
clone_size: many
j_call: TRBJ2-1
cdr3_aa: CASSLSGGPIHNEQFF
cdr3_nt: TGTGCCAGCAGTTTATCTGGAGGGCCGATCCACAATGAGCAGTTCTTC

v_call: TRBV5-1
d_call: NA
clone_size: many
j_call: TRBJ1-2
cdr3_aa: CASSLESANYGYTF
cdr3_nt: TGCGCCAGCAGCTTGGAGTCGGCAAACTATGGCTACACCTTC

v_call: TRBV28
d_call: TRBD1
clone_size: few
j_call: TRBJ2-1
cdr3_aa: CASSPPGDSYNEQFF
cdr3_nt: TGTGCCAGCAGTCCCCCCGGGGACAGCTACAATGAGCAGTTCTTC

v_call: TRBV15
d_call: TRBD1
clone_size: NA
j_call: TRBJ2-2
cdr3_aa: CATSPRTGGNTGELFF
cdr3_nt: TGTGCCACCAGCCCCCGGACAGGGGGAAACACCGGGGAGCTGTTTTTT

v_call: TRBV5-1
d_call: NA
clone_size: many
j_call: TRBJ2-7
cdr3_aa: CASSLARSEEQYF
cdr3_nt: TGCGCCAGCAGTTTGGCACGTTCGGAGGAGCAGTACTTC

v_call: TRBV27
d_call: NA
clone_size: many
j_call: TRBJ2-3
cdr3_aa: CASSLGGSRADTQYF
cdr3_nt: TGTGCCAGCAGTTTAGGGGGTAGCCGGGCAGATACGCAGTATTTT

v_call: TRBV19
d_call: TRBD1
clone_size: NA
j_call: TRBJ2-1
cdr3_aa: CASSRDRDGNEQFF
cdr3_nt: TGTGCCAGTAGTAGGGACAGGGATGGCAATGAGCAGTTCTTC

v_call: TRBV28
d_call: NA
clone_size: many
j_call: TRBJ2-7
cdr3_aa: CASSHYYEQYF
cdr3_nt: TGTGCCAGCAGTCACTACTACGAGCAGTACTTC

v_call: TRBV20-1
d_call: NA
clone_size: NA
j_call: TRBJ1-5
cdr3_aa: CSARKLGAGQPQHF
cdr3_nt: TGCAGTGCTAGAAAGTTGGGGGCGGGCCAGCCCCAGCATTTT

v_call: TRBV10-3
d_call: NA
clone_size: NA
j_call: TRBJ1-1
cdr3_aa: CAISPASDTEAFF
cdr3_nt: TGTGCCATCAGTCCAGCTTCGGACACTGAAGCTTTCTTT

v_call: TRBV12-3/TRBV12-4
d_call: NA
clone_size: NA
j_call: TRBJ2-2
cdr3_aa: CASSPPVTGELFF
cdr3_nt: TGTGCCAGCAGTCCCCCGGTGACGGGGGAGCTGTTTTTT

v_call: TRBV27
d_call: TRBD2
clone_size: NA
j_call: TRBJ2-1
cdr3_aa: CASSLCCGGEQFF
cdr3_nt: TGTGCCAGCAGTTTATGCTGCGGGGGTGAGCAGTTCTTC

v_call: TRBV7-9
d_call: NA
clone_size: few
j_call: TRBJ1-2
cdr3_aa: CASSLGPGGYTF
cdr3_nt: TGTGCCAGCAGCTTAGGGCCCGGTGGCTACACCTTC

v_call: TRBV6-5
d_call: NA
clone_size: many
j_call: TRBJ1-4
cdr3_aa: CASSYSVRHKSEKLFF
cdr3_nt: TGTGCCAGCAGTTACTCGGTGCGTCACAAGAGTGAAAAACTGTTTTTT

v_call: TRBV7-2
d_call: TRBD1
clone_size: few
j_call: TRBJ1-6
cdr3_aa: CAKDRAKDNSPLHF
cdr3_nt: TGTGCCAAAGACAGGGCTAAGGATAATTCACCCCTCCACTTT

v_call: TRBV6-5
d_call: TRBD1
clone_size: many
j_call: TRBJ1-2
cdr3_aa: CASSYGDRSYGYTF
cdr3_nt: TGTGCCAGCAGTTACGGGGACAGATCCTATGGCTACACCTTC

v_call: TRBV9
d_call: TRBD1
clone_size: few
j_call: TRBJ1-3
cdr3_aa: CASSVQGAGNTIYF
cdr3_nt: TGTGCCAGCAGCGTACAGGGGGCTGGAAACACCATATATTTT

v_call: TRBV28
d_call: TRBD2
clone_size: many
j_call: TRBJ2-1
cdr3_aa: CASYTRTSGRNEQFF
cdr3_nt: TGTGCCAGCTACACCCGGACTAGCGGACGCAATGAGCAGTTCTTC

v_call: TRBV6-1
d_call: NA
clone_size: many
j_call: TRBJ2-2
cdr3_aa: CASTDRPGELFF
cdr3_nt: TGTGCCAGCACCGACCGCCCCGGGGAGCTGTTTTTT

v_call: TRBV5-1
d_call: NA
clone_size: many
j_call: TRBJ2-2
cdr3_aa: CASSFKGTNPNTGELFF
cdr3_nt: TGCGCCAGCAGCTTTAAGGGGACCAACCCGAACACCGGGGAGCTGTTTTTT

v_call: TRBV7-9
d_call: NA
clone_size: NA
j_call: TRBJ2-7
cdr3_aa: CASSLTAGEQYF
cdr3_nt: TGTGCCAGCAGCTTAACCGCGGGAGAGCAGTACTTC

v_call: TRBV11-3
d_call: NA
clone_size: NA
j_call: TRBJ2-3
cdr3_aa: CASSSGYDGTDTQYF
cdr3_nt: TGTGCCAGCAGCTCAGGGTACGATGGCACAGATACGCAGTATTTT

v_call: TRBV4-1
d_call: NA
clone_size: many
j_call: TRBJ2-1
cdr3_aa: CASSQIGRPDQFF
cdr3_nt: TGCGCCAGCAGCCAAATAGGCAGGCCGGACCAGTTCTTC

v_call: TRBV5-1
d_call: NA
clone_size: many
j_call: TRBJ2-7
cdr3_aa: CASSPGTFYEQYF
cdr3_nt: TGCGCCAGCAGCCCCGGGACTTTTTACGAGCAGTACTTC

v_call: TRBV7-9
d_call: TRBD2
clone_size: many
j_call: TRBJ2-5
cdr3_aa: CASSLLSGDQETQYF
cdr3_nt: TGTGCCAGCAGCTTGCTGAGCGGGGACCAAGAGACCCAGTACTTC